The entry that follows covers one TCR beta chain sequence. Which antigen it targets is not known. It has no much larger one-base neighbor in the sample; base qualities were not kept. This record belongs to a study of blood T cell repertoires in COVID-19 (dated by TCRdb to about 2020). Regarding the complete study: Samples from collaborators originated in the United States, Italy and Spain and spanned both the acute and convalescent phases of COVID-19. The prospective study material was composed of cDNA or gDNA derived from T cells, B-cell-depleted T cells, or PBMCs. The dataset comprised deeply sampled blood TCRbeta repertoires from subjects exposed to, actively infected with, or recovered from COVID-19. The repertoires were released in a freely available public database intended as a resource for research on the immune response to SARS-CoV-2. The samples were drawn from the first 160 participants of the ongoing ImmuneRACE study and from over 950 subjects provided by 6 global collaborators. A de-identified subject ID, COVID-19 status, age in years and sex were almost always included in the sample metadata. Where available, HLA class I and class II types were obtained from metadata supplied by the sample provider rather than from assay-based typing. The investigation overall reported the following: The amount of clinical and demographic metadata varied by source and participant and was provided uncurated.

The CDR3, cysteine through phenylalanine, is 15 amino acids long. Of all the DNA, just the CDR3 is kept, 45 bases in frame from base 1. The germline V gene (reference sequence) supplies CDR1 SGHNT and CDR2 YYREEE. Trimmed from V: 3 bases; trimmed from J: 5 bases; junction bases lacking a gene match: 6. TCRbeta CDR3 regions were amplified from genomic DNA by means of the immunoSEQ Assay, a bias-controlled multiplex PCR. Per the authors' processing: Nucleated cell counts per sample were estimated from amplification of reference gene primers within the assay. Sequence reads were collapsed and filtered to measure the absolute abundance of every unique TCRbeta CDR3 rearrangement. For each sample, productive Simpson clonality was calculated by taking the square root of Simpson's diversity index across productive rearrangements. In TCRdb, the immuneACCESS table is reduced to in-frame sequences with V and J assigned. These tables do not hold every clone; where another copy was compared, an unresolved V gene accounts for under half, and the others remain unexplained. For V, J and clone size, that table is used; D and trimming come from the DNA. This sample holds 90,000 or so clones; approximately 84% were observed only once. The biggest ten clones account for roughly 25% of the sample.

Whole blood was collected in K2EDTA tubes by collaborating institutions according to the institutions' own protocols. For TCRbeta analysis, collaborators shipped samples in one of three forms: frozen whole blood, isolated PBMCs, or DNA extracted from either of those sample types. Sequenced input: peripheral blood. The receptor chain draws on TRBV5-4 and TRBJ2-7; TRBD1 matches 12 bases in the middle. The TCR was taken from an elderly man with active or convalescent COVID-19. This receptor carries the CDR3 CASSSRDRGLNEQYF. The DNA sequence is TGTGCCAGCAGCTCGAGGGACAGGGGGCTTAACGAGCAGTACTTC.